This entry lists 30 T cell receptor beta chains sequenced from one sample in a study of long-term antiretroviral therapy in people with HIV. At the survey level, the v3.0 immunoSEQ assay was run. Only in-frame clones appear in the TCRdb table, and some are missing; sequencing was by immunoSEQ multiplex PCR. The data show 35,000 or so clones, roughly 93% seen once. The source material was unsorted PBMCs, sampled 4.1 years after starting antiretroviral therapy. These receptors came from a woman aged 50 to 60 with HIV.

The chain has TRBV9 and TRBJ1-2; D unresolved. Between the trimmed V and J ends, which lost 3 bases and 2 bases, there was a span of 14 bases. The CDR3 runs to 15 residues. CDR1 is SGDLS and CDR2 is YYNGEE in the germline V gene. The CDR3 DNA follows: TGTGCCAGCAGCGCTCCTTCCGGTTTGAACTATGGCTACACCTTC. Translated: CASSAPSGLNYGYTF. The entire variable domain, with the rest obtained from reference TRBV9 and TRBJ1-2, is as follows: DSGVTQTPKHLITATGQRVTLRCSPRSGDLSVYWYQQSLDQGLQFLIQYYNGEERAKGNILERFSAQQFPDLHSELNLSSLELGDSALYFCASSAPSGLNYGYTFGSGTRLTVV.

The chain recombines TRBV14 with TRBJ2-3, with 7 bases matching TRBD1. The junction had 12 bases not matched to a gene; V was cut back by 6 bases and J by 0 bases. The V gene's germline CDR1 is SGHDN and CDR2 FVKESK. The CDR3 consists of 17 residues. CDR3 coding DNA: TGTGCCAGCAGTCACCTGCGAAGCAGGGGGAGCACAGATACGCAGTATTTT. This sequence encodes CASSHLRSRGSTDTQYF.

This clone has just one count. The CDR3 DNA reads as TGTGCCACCAGCAGAGCGTTTGGGGCAGACCTTAGCAATCAGCCCCAGCATTTT. This sequence encodes CATSRAFGADLSNQPQHF. The chain employs TRBV15 and TRBJ1-5, with D possibly being TRBD1 (5 bases). The V end was cut by 1 base, the J end by 0 bases, with 16 bases between. This CDR3 has 18 amino acids. The germline V gene encodes CDR1 LNHNV and CDR2 YYDKDF (reference sequence). Drawing the rest from reference TRBV15 and TRBJ1-5, the complete variable domain is DAMVIQNPRYQVTQFGKPVTLSCSQTLNHNVMYWYQQKSSQAPKLLFHYYDKDFNNEADTPDNFQSRRPNTSFCFLDIRSPGLGDTAMYLCATSRAFGADLSNQPQHFGDGTRLSIL.

This clone was detected only a few times. The chain recombines TRBV6-1 with TRBJ1-1; D gene unclear. CDR3 length: 12 residues. Deletions cut 7 bases from V and 5 bases from J, with 11 bases between. Germline CDR1 MNHNS, CDR2 SASEGT. In DNA, the CDR3 is TGTGCCAGCACGTGGGAGAGGACTGAAGCTTTCTTT. Its protein product is CASTWERTEAFF.

The chain links TRBV6-6 to TRBJ2-7; tentative D call: TRBD2 (5 bases). With 2 bases removed from V and 3 bases from J, the gap between germline ends came to 8 bases. Germline V lookup: CDR1 MNHNY, CDR2 SVGAGI (reference sequence). The CDR3 has 13 residues. CDR3 in amino acids: CASSYPGDYEQYF. The CDR3 region has the DNA TGTGCCAGCAGTTACCCCGGGGACTACGAGCAGTACTTC.

The chain employs TRBV13 and TRBJ1-2; D possibly corresponds to TRBD1 (6 bases). Trimming shortened V by 5 bases and J by 2 bases, and 18 bases separated the two germline ends. Germline CDR1 PRHDT, CDR2 FYEKMQ (reference sequence). This CDR3 is built from 16 residues. CDR3 residues: CASSTLTGRKNYGYTF. DNA of the CDR3: TGTGCCAGCAGCACACTAACAGGGCGGAAAAACTATGGCTACACCTTC.

The V call is TRBV6-5, the J call TRBJ1-2; 7 nucleotides agree with TRBD1. The V gene end was trimmed by 2 bases and the J gene end by 7 bases; junction bases not matched to a gene: 4. The length of the CDR3 is 13 residues. Germline loops: CDR1 MNHEY, CDR2 SVGAGI. CDR3 in DNA: TGTGCCAGCAGTTACGAGGGGGCTGGTGGCTACACCTTC. Encoded protein: CASSYEGAGGYTF.

This rearrangement joins TRBV2 to TRBJ1-2; D is unresolved. The CDR3 sequence is 14 residues long. The germline CDR1 and CDR2 sequences are SNHLY and FYNNEI. Trimming removed 4 bases from V and 0 bases from J, with 9 bases in between. CDR3 loop: CASSVGRSNYGYTF. The CDR3 nucleotides read TGTGCCAGCAGTGTGGGCAGGTCTAACTATGGCTACACCTTC. Looking up the rest from reference TRBV2 and TRBJ1-2 gives the full variable domain: EPEVTQTPSHQVTQMGQEVILRCVPISNHLYFYWYRQILGQKVEFLVSFYNNEISEKSEIFDDQFSVERPDGSNFTLKIRSTKLEDSAMYFCASSVGRSNYGYTFGSGTRLTVV.

V usage is TRBV7-3 and J usage is TRBJ2-2; D is undetermined. Germline assignment: CDR1 SGHTA and CDR2 FQGTGA. CDR3 length equals 13 residues. Between the trimmed V and J ends, which lost 5 bases and 4 bases, there was a span of 8 bases. CDR3 bases: TGTGCCAGCAGCCAACCGGCCACCGGGGAGCTGTTTTTT. Protein product: CASSQPATGELFF. The variable domain in full, with the rest retrieved from reference TRBV7-3 and TRBJ2-2, is GAGVSQTPSNKVTEKGKYVELRCDPISGHTALYWYRQSLGQGPEFLIYFQGTGAADDSGLPNDRFFAVRPEGSVSTLKIQRTERGDSAVYLCASSQPATGELFFGEGSRLTVL.

The genes are TRBV27 and TRBJ2-1; D is possibly TRBD1 (5 bases). V lost 2 bases, J lost 10 bases, and 6 bases lay in between. The CDR3 has 11 residues. The germline V gene has CDR1 MNHEY and CDR2 SMNVEV (reference sequence). For the CDR3, the DNA is TGTGCCAGCAGTTTAAGACAGGAGCAGTTCTTC. Amino acid sequence: CASSLRQEQFF.

Only a few counts were recorded for this clone. V gene TRBV7-5 combines with J gene TRBJ2-2. TRBV7-5 represents a pseudogene. The CDR3 covers 14 residues. CDR3 DNA: TGTGCCAGCAGCTTTTATGACGGCACCGGGGAGCTGTTTTTT. It codes for CASSFYDGTGELFF.

The V gene is TRBV7-9, the J gene TRBJ2-5, with D possibly called TRBD1 or TRBD2 (5 bases each). Trimming removed 0 bases at V and 5 bases at J, with 7 bases between. The CDR3 extends over 13 amino acids. In germline, CDR1 is SEHNR, CDR2 FQNEAQ (reference sequence). DNA for the CDR3: TGTGCCAGCAGCTTAGCGGGGGTGGAGACCCAGTACTTC. It translates to CASSLAGVETQYF.

The chain joins TRBV6-6 to TRBJ2-3; 7 bases are a match to TRBD1. The CDR3 sequence is 15 residues long. Per germline, CDR1 MNHNY and CDR2 SVGAGI (reference sequence). The V gene end was trimmed by 5 bases and the J gene end by 0 bases; junction bases not matched to a gene: 5. CDR3 in DNA: TGTGCCAGCAGTCAGCACAGGGGAAGCACAGATACGCAGTATTTT. Translation gives CASSQHRGSTDTQYF.

The J gene is TRBJ2-7, the V gene TRBV6-5; 7 bases fit TRBD1. J lost 2 bases, V lost 11 bases, and 6 bases had no gene match. Per germline, CDR1 MNHEY and CDR2 SVGAGI. This CDR3 comprises 12 residues. The CDR3 nucleotides read TGTGCCGCCGGGACAGTTCCCTACGAGCAGTACTTC. The encoded protein is CAAGTVPYEQYF.

This rearrangement joins TRBV10-3 to TRBJ2-5; TRBD2 aligns across 10 bases. V lost 6 bases to trimming and J lost 0 bases; unmatched junction nucleotides: 16. CDR1 ENHRY and CDR2 SYGVKD come from the germline V gene. There are 19 residues in the CDR3. The CDR3 sequence is CAIRTGLAGENTYQETQYF. CDR3 nucleotide sequence: TGTGCCATCAGGACCGGTCTAGCGGGGGAAAATACGTACCAAGAGACCCAGTACTTC.

V and J are TRBV10-3 and TRBJ2-2; 9 nucleotides match TRBD1. Trimming took 6 bases from V and 3 from J; bases not matched to a gene: 5. This CDR3 comprises 15 residues. Germline CDR1 is ENHRY and CDR2 is SYGVKD. Here the CDR3 DNA reads TGTGCCATCAGCCGAGGGACAGGGTACACCGGGGAGCTGTTTTTT. Translation gives CAISRGTGYTGELFF.

V usage is TRBV7-9 and J usage is TRBJ2-5, with 7 bases aligning to TRBD1. The CDR3 is made up of 14 amino acids. V trimming: 5 bases; J trimming: 4 bases; junction bases outside the gene matches: 7. Germline CDR1 reads SEHNR; CDR2 reads FQNEAQ (reference sequence). This CDR3 reads CASSQVRQGETQYF. The CDR3 DNA reads as TGTGCCAGCAGCCAAGTAAGACAGGGAGAGACCCAGTACTTC.

V is TRBV19 and J is TRBJ2-6; D is uncertain. The V gene lost 5 bases and the J gene lost 0 bases, with 8 bases spanning the gap. Germline values: CDR1 LNHDA, CDR2 SQIVND (reference sequence). This CDR3 is built from 15 residues. The CDR3 loop is CASSVFRSGANVLTF. CDR3 DNA sequence: TGTGCCAGTAGTGTATTTCGCTCTGGGGCCAACGTCCTGACTTTC.

This CDR3 is CASSQDGQGARLSLHF. The CDR3 bases are TGTGCCAGCAGCCAAGATGGACAGGGGGCGAGATTGTCCCTCCACTTT. V is TRBV14 and J is TRBJ1-6, with 11 bases identical to TRBD1. Germline V lookup: CDR1 SGHDN, CDR2 FVKESK. After removal of 0 bases from V and 14 bases from J, the junction contained 9 bases not matched to a gene. The CDR3 spans 16 residues.

The chain has TRBV10-2 and TRBJ2-1; D is unresolved. Germline CDR1 reads WSHSY; CDR2 reads SAAADI. Trimming shortened V by 0 bases and J by 0 bases, and 12 bases separated the two germline ends. This CDR3 is 17 amino acids long. For the CDR3, the DNA is TGCGCCAGCAGTGAGTCGGTTTGGCGGCACTCCTACAATGAGCAGTTCTTC. It is translated as CASSESVWRHSYNEQFF.

The V gene is TRBV9, the J gene TRBJ2-5, with D unresolved. CDR3 length equals 13 residues. CDR1 is SGDLS, CDR2 YYNGEE, per germline. Trimming left V 0 bases short and J 1 base short, with 4 bases between. The CDR3 loop reads CASSVGPQETQYF. The CDR3 DNA follows: TGTGCCAGCAGCGTAGGACCCCAAGAGACCCAGTACTTC.

The chain uses TRBV5-1 and TRBJ1-2; 12 nucleotides agree with TRBD1. The CDR3 extends over 18 amino acids. Germline assignment: CDR1 SGHRS and CDR2 YFSETQ. V shed 0 bases and J 5 bases; nucleotides not matched to a gene: 11. CDR3 region: CASSLVGQGASEYYGYTF. The CDR3 coding sequence is TGCGCCAGCAGCTTGGTGGGACAGGGGGCTTCGGAATATTATGGCTACACCTTC.

The DNA of the CDR3 is TGTGCCAGCAGCGAACGGGGAGACTGGACAGGCTCCTACGAGCAGTACTTC. Protein product: CASSERGDWTGSYEQYF. The chain links TRBV9 to TRBJ2-7; 7 nucleotides agree with TRBD1. CDR3 length equals 17 residues. J gave up 0 bases and V 3 bases, and 12 bases lay outside the gene matches. In germline, CDR1 is SGDLS, CDR2 YYNGEE.

This chain joins TRBV21-1 and TRBJ2-4; no check of the table's D call, TRBD1, against the DNA was made. TRBV21-1 is a known pseudogene. The CDR3 is made up of 16 amino acids. CDR3 sequence: CASSNLAGLAKNIQYF. The CDR3, as DNA: TGTGCCAGCAGCAACTTGGCAGGGTTGGCCAAAAACATTCAGTACTTC.

The chain links TRBV11-3 to TRBJ2-3, with 7 bases lining up with TRBD2. Trimming at V came to 3 bases and at J to 2 bases, leaving 2 bases not matched to a gene. This CDR3 has 14 amino acids. CDR1 SGHNT and CDR2 YENEEA come from the germline V gene. CDR3 loop: CASSFGLVTDTQYF. Written as DNA, the CDR3 is TGTGCCAGCAGCTTTGGACTAGTCACAGATACGCAGTATTTT.

The chain uses TRBV11-2 and TRBJ1-4; the D gene is possibly TRBD1 (6 bases). The V end was cut by 4 bases, the J end by 7 bases, with 16 bases between. CDR3 length: 15 amino acids. Germline V gene data show CDR1 as SGHAT and CDR2 as FQNNGV. The chain's CDR3 is CASSSDSVGGEKLFF. The CDR3 bases are TGTGCCAGCAGCTCGGACAGTGTGGGGGGTGAAAAACTGTTTTTT.

This chain connects TRBV27 to TRBJ1-3; D is unresolved. CDR1 MNHEY and CDR2 SMNVEV come from the germline V gene (reference sequence). V shed 4 bases and J shed 2 bases, with 6 bases lying between them. There are 13 residues in the CDR3. Written as DNA, the CDR3 is TGTGCCAGCAGTTGGGGTGCTGGAAACACCATATATTTT. Residues: CASSWGAGNTIYF.

The rearrangement uses TRBV18 and TRBJ2-2; 12 bases agree with TRBD2. The V gene end was trimmed by 1 base and the J gene end by 2 bases; junction bases not matched to a gene: 2. This CDR3 comprises 17 residues. The germline CDR1 and CDR2 sequences are KGHSH and LQKENI. The DNA for the CDR3 is TGTGCCAGCTCACCACGGGGACTAGCGGGTAACACCGGGGAGCTGTTTTTT. Amino acids: CASSPRGLAGNTGELFF.

The chain recombines TRBV7-3 with TRBJ2-3; 10 bases map to TRBD2. CDR1 and CDR2 (germline): SGHTA, FQGTGA. The CDR3 sequence is 16 residues long. V trimming: 5 bases; J trimming: 5 bases; junction bases outside the gene matches: 10. For the CDR3, the DNA is TGTGCCAGCAGCACTCAGAGCGGGGGGGCCTTAGATACGCAGTATTTT. It yields the protein CASSTQSGGALDTQYF.

The sample holds one count of this clone. This chain links TRBV6-1 with TRBJ1-2, with TRBD1 matching over 7 bases. The CDR3 sequence is 15 residues long. Germline trimming cut 2 bases from V and 2 bases from J; bases unmatched to any gene: 5. The germline V gene encodes CDR1 MNHNS and CDR2 SASEGT. CDR3 in DNA: TGTGCCAGCAGTGAAAGAAAGACAGGGAACTATGGCTACACCTTC. Encoded protein: CASSERKTGNYGYTF.